These T cell receptor beta chains were read from a single sample in a study of T cells after somatic rescue of genetic block. Produced via immunoSEQ multiplex PCR; TCRdb's table is partial and in-frame only. The table lists 14,000 to 15,000 clones, about two thirds of them singletons, with 11% to 15% in the top ten. Source material: peripheral blood mononuclear cells (PBMCs). These receptor sequences come from a boy younger than 18. CDR3s include the opening cysteine and the closing phenylalanine or tryptophan. D genes are given only for firm matches. Clone sizes are given selectively: once, few, many, or a class where the clone is expanded.

J: TRBJ2-4; D: NA; size: once; V: TRBV28; CDR3: CASSFGGDGAKNIQYF; DNA: TGTGCCAGCAGTTTTGGTGGTGATGGGGCCAAAAACATTCAGTACTTC
J: TRBJ2-4; D: NA; size: NA; V: TRBV2; CDR3: CASSDRHILAKNIQYF; DNA: TGTGCCAGCAGTGACAGGCACATTTTAGCCAAAAACATTCAGTACTTC
J: TRBJ2-1; D: NA; size: NA; V: TRBV6-5; CDR3: CASSFQVSVGEQFF; DNA: TGTGCCAGCAGTTTCCAGGTGTCAGTCGGTGAGCAGTTCTTC
J: TRBJ2-1; D: NA; size: NA; V: TRBV6-5; CDR3: CASRGAVGGNEQFF; DNA: TGTGCCAGCAGGGGGGCAGTGGGAGGGAATGAGCAGTTCTTC
J: TRBJ1-2; D: NA; size: once; V: TRBV5-6; CDR3: CASSLVGGLYGYTF; DNA: TGTGCCAGCAGCTTGGTGGGGGGCCTCTATGGCTACACCTTC
J: TRBJ2-1; D: NA; size: NA; V: TRBV19; CDR3: CASSLSGAINEQFF; DNA: TGTGCCAGTAGCCTCTCCGGGGCAATCAATGAGCAGTTCTTC
J: TRBJ2-7; D: NA; size: NA; V: TRBV7-9; CDR3: CASSLPREPYEQYF; DNA: TGTGCCAGCAGCTTACCCAGGGAACCCTACGAGCAGTACTTC
J: TRBJ2-6; D: TRBD1; size: NA; V: TRBV5-1; CDR3: CASSPQGAPFGANVLTF; DNA: TGCGCCAGCAGCCCACAGGGGGCCCCCTTTGGGGCCAACGTCCTGACTTTC
J: TRBJ2-7; D: NA; size: once; V: TRBV25-1; CDR3: CASSALAPSSYEQYF; DNA: TGTGCCAGCAGTGCCCTAGCACCTAGCTCCTACGAGCAGTACTTC
J: TRBJ2-1; D: NA; size: NA; V: TRBV9; CDR3: CASSAQGRRAYNEQFF; DNA: TGTGCCAGCAGCGCCCAGGGGAGAAGGGCTTACAATGAGCAGTTCTTC
J: TRBJ2-6; D: NA; size: NA; V: TRBV27; CDR3: CASSLSIWGSGANVLTF; DNA: TGTGCCAGCAGTTTATCGATCTGGGGATCTGGGGCCAACGTCCTGACTTTC
J: TRBJ1-4; D: NA; size: NA; V: TRBV9; CDR3: CASSAERGSGEKLFF; DNA: TGTGCCAGCAGCGCCGAACGGGGGTCCGGGGAAAAACTGTTTTTT
J: TRBJ1-4; D: NA; size: NA; V: TRBV7-3; CDR3: CASSLYEKLFF; DNA: TGTGCCAGCAGCTTATATGAAAAACTGTTTTTT
J: TRBJ1-6; D: NA; size: NA; V: TRBV10-3; CDR3: CAISERQAKGGSPLHF; DNA: TGTGCCATCAGTGAGCGTCAGGCAAAGGGCGGATCACCCCTCCACTTT
J: TRBJ2-7; D: NA; size: once; V: TRBV6-5; CDR3: CASSHSNYEQYF; DNA: TGTGCCAGCAGTCACTCAAACTACGAGCAGTACTTC
J: TRBJ2-7; D: TRBD1; size: NA; V: TRBV27; CDR3: CASSLSPGQVFYEQYF; DNA: TGTGCCAGCAGTTTATCTCCGGGACAGGTTTTCTACGAGCAGTACTTC
J: TRBJ1-2; D: NA; size: NA; V: TRBV11-3; CDR3: CASSYTIANYGYTF; DNA: TGTGCCAGCAGTTACACGATCGCTAACTATGGCTACACCTTC
J: TRBJ2-3; D: NA; size: few; V: TRBV4-2; CDR3: CASSQVTSTDTQYF; DNA: TGTGCCAGCAGCCAAGTTACTAGCACAGATACGCAGTATTTT
J: TRBJ2-3; D: NA; size: NA; V: TRBV11-2; CDR3: CASSLVIQDTQYF; DNA: TGTGCCAGCAGCTTAGTAATACAGGATACGCAGTATTTT
J: TRBJ2-7; D: TRBD2; size: few; V: TRBV13; CDR3: CASSLQTSGPYEQYF; DNA: TGTGCCAGCAGCTTGCAGACTAGCGGGCCCTACGAGCAGTACTTC
J: TRBJ2-3; D: TRBD2; size: NA; V: TRBV6-1; CDR3: CASSGRAGGPTDTQYF; DNA: TGTGCCAGCAGTGGCCGAGCGGGGGGCCCCACAGATACGCAGTATTTT
J: TRBJ2-7; D: TRBD1; size: NA; V: TRBV4-1; CDR3: CASSQVTGAGTSYEQYF; DNA: TGCGCCAGCAGCCAAGTTACAGGGGCAGGTACGTCCTACGAGCAGTACTTC
J: TRBJ1-5; D: NA; size: NA; V: TRBV6-6; CDR3: CASSYPHQPQHF; DNA: TGTGCCAGCAGTTACCCCCATCAGCCCCAGCATTTT
J: TRBJ2-2; D: NA; size: NA; V: TRBV9; CDR3: CASSVAWGRSELPGELFF; DNA: TGTGCCAGCAGCGTAGCCTGGGGGCGGTCCGAGTTGCCCGGGGAGCTGTTTTTT
J: TRBJ2-3; D: TRBD1; size: few; V: TRBV11-2; CDR3: CASSPDRPGTGADTQYF; DNA: TGTGCCAGCAGTCCCGACCGACCCGGGACAGGGGCAGATACGCAGTATTTT
J: TRBJ2-3; D: TRBD1; size: few; V: TRBV10-3; CDR3: CAISESGNRGPFTDTQYF; DNA: TGTGCCATCAGTGAGTCAGGAAACAGGGGGCCCTTCACAGATACGCAGTATTTT
J: TRBJ2-1; D: TRBD1; size: NA; V: TRBV2; CDR3: CASTYTNPGQGRYNEQFF; DNA: TGTGCCAGCACCTACACAAACCCGGGACAGGGGAGGTACAATGAGCAGTTCTTC
J: TRBJ2-1; D: TRBD2; size: few; V: TRBV4-2; CDR3: CASSRATSGGSDEQFF; DNA: TGTGCCAGCAGCCGGGCGACTAGCGGGGGGAGCGATGAGCAGTTCTTC
J: TRBJ2-1; D: TRBD2; size: NA; V: TRBV11-2; CDR3: CASSLDTSGGFWDEQFF; DNA: TGTGCCAGCAGCTTAGATACTAGCGGGGGGTTCTGGGATGAGCAGTTCTTC
J: TRBJ2-7; D: NA; size: once; V: TRBV5-5; CDR3: CASSLDVTLAYEQYF; DNA: TGTGCCAGCAGCTTGGATGTGACATTAGCCTACGAGCAGTACTTC
J: TRBJ2-7; D: TRBD1; size: few; V: TRBV5-5; CDR3: CASSQRDSPPGEQYF; DNA: TGTGCCAGCAGCCAACGGGACAGCCCTCCTGGCGAGCAGTACTTC